The entry below gives a single TCR beta chain sequence along with its context. This clone was seen a few times. It has no known antigen specificity. Per-base qualities were not stored, and no clone one base away is much larger. This sample is drawn from a study of radiotherapy plus CTLA-4 blockade in lung cancer (dated by TCRdb to the late 2010s). About the study as a whole: Objective responses were observed in 18% of enrolled patients, and disease control was achieved in 31%.

The germline V gene provides CDR1 MNHNS and CDR2 SASEGT. Spanning cysteine to phenylalanine, the CDR3 consists of 15 amino acids. Solely the CDR3 DNA is kept, with 45 bases framed from the first base. V loses 5 bases at its end and J loses 0 bases; junction bases beyond the gene matches: 4. Library preparation was by the immunoSEQ multiplex PCR assay. TCRdb holds this immuneACCESS table with in-frame rearrangements only. Some clones are missing; in checked studies, unresolved V genes explain under half, and the rest has no known cause. The sample table records more than 40,000 clones; 75% to 85% of these occur just once. The ten largest clones take up about 3.6% of the sample. Beyond this particular receptor, the publication reports: The strongest predictors of response, as reported, were early dynamic changes in blood T cell clones along with a rise in serum interferon-beta after radiation. TCR clones derived from tumors expanded in peripheral blood after treatment with radiotherapy and ipilimumab.

Focal radiation therapy combined with CTLA-4 blockade (ipilimumab) was tested in patients with chemo-refractory metastatic non-small-cell lung cancer. The specimen comprised peripheral blood, sampled from a patient treated with radiotherapy plus ipilimumab. The rearrangement combines TRBV6-1 with TRBJ2-5; 9 bases in between match TRBD2. The sequence came from a human donor with non-small cell lung cancer who had stable disease on radiotherapy plus ipilimumab. The sequence in DNA is TGTGCCAGCAGTAGTTTAGCGGGAGACCAAGAGACCCAGTACTTC. Its protein reads: CASSSLAGDQETQYF.